These 13 T cell receptor beta chains were all obtained from the same sample, sequenced in a study of CD4+ T cells in melanoma (dated by TCRdb to between 2020 and 2023). The protocol used for the library was the immunoSEQ multiplex PCR assay. Not all clones reach the TCRdb copy of this immuneACCESS table, which keeps in-frame sequences only. Checked studies attribute under half of the gap to unresolved V genes and leave the rest unexplained. The sample records roughly 52,000 clones, approximately 70% of which are singletons. Approximately 4.6% of the sample is taken by the ten largest. The specimen was tumor tissue. The source of these receptors is a human donor with melanoma.

This clone was counted only a few times. CDR3 amino acids: CASSILDREKNIQYF. CDR3 sequence (DNA): TGTGCCAGTAGTATCCTAGACAGGGAAAAAAACATTCAGTACTTC. V usage is TRBV19 and J usage is TRBJ2-4; 7 bases match TRBD1. CDR3 length equals 15 residues. Germline values: CDR1 LNHDA, CDR2 SQIVND (reference sequence). V lost 3 bases and J lost 4; bases outside the gene matches: 6.

V gene TRBV21-1 combines with J gene TRBJ1-5. TRBV21-1 is given as a pseudogene. The CDR3 covers 13 residues. For the CDR3, the DNA is TGTGCCAGCAGCAATTGGGAAACACAGCCCCAGCATTTT. Its protein is CASSNWETQPQHF.

The V and J genes are TRBV7-8 and TRBJ2-2, with D perhaps given as TRBD1 or TRBD2 (6 bases each). Germline V lookup: CDR1 SGHVS, CDR2 FQNEAQ. Deletions cut 5 bases from V and 3 bases from J, with 19 bases between. The CDR3 extends over 17 amino acids. The CDR3 region has the DNA TGTGCCAGCAGCCCACTGGGGGGAGCAGGGGACACCGGGGAGCTGTTTTTT. It codes for CASSPLGGAGDTGELFF.

This clone was found many times. The J gene is TRBJ2-1, the V gene TRBV30; possibly TRBD2 for D (5 bases). This CDR3 is built from 14 residues. V was trimmed by 2 bases and J by 9 bases, leaving 17 bases between them. Germline V gene lookup returns CDR1 GTSNPN and CDR2 SVGIG (reference sequence). CDR3 sequence: CAWSPGVGVGEQFF. Written as DNA, the CDR3 is TGTGCCTGGAGTCCCGGGGTGGGAGTCGGTGAGCAGTTCTTC.

This chain links TRBV27 with TRBJ2-1; D not certain. The CDR3 covers 13 residues. The germline gives CDR1 MNHEY, CDR2 SMNVEV (reference sequence). V was trimmed by 5 bases and J by 6 bases, leaving 11 bases between them. In DNA, the CDR3 is TGTGCCAGCAGTGTCACATGGTCCAATGAGCAGTTCTTC. Its translation: CASSVTWSNEQFF.

This clone was recorded many times. The CDR3 DNA is TGTGCCAGCAGCGTATCGGGAGGGGCGAGAAGCTCCTACAATGAGCAGTTCTTC. As protein: CASSVSGGARSSYNEQFF. The chain uses TRBV9 and TRBJ2-1, with 8 bases aligning to TRBD2. The CDR3 consists of 18 residues. The V gene end was trimmed by 1 base and the J gene end by 0 bases; junction bases not matched to a gene: 9. CDR1 is SGDLS and CDR2 is YYNGEE in the germline V gene.

V usage is TRBV7-8 and J usage is TRBJ1-2; D unresolved. The V and J ends lost 0 bases and 4 bases respectively, with 12 bases between them. The CDR3 is made up of 15 amino acids. CDR1 is SGHVS and CDR2 is FQNEAQ in the germline V gene. The CDR3 loop reads CASSLAPRPSYGYTF. The CDR3 coding sequence is TGTGCCAGCAGCTTAGCCCCCCGCCCCAGCTATGGCTACACCTTC.

The V gene is TRBV5-6, the J gene TRBJ2-5; 9 bases match TRBD1. This CDR3 comprises 13 residues. V dropped 4 bases and J dropped 6; count of bases not matched to a gene: 4. Per germline, CDR1 SGHDT and CDR2 YYEEEE. The CDR3: CASSTGQGKTQYF. The CDR3, as DNA: TGTGCCAGCAGCACGGGACAGGGAAAGACCCAGTACTTC. The full variable domain, with the rest looked up from reference TRBV5-6 and TRBJ2-5, is DAGVTQSPTHLIKTRGQQVTLRCSPKSGHDTVSWYQQALGQGPQFIFQYYEEEERQRGNFPDRFSGHQFPNYSSELNVNALLLGDSALYLCASSTGQGKTQYFGPGTRLLVL.

This clone appeared a few times. The V and J genes are TRBV7-9 and TRBJ2-1; D may be TRBD2 (5 bases). Between the trimmed V and J ends, which lost 8 bases and 3 bases, there was a span of 11 bases. From germline, CDR1 is SEHNR and CDR2 FQNEAQ (reference sequence). The CDR3 spans 13 residues. The CDR3 DNA sequence: TGTGCCAGCCAAATGGGAGACTACAATGAGCAGTTCTTC. Amino acids: CASQMGDYNEQFF.

The chain employs TRBV9 and TRBJ2-7, with 9 bases aligning to TRBD1. CDR3 length equals 15 residues. Germline values: CDR1 SGDLS, CDR2 YYNGEE. V was clipped by 4 bases and J by 5 bases; unmatched bases: 10. CDR3 nucleotides: TGTGCCAGCAGCACCGCCGGGACAGGGCATCACGAGCAGTACTTC. Its translation is CASSTAGTGHHEQYF. The full variable domain, completed using reference TRBV9 and TRBJ2-7, is DSGVTQTPKHLITATGQRVTLRCSPRSGDLSVYWYQQSLDQGLQFLIQYYNGEERAKGNILERFSAQQFPDLHSELNLSSLELGDSALYFCASSTAGTGHHEQYFGPGTRLTVT.

The chain carries TRBV5-6 and TRBJ1-2; D is unclear. V dropped 1 base and J dropped 8 bases, with 12 bases sitting between them. The germline V gene encodes CDR1 SGHDT and CDR2 YYEEEE. The CDR3 runs 13 residues. The CDR3: CASSLSPGHGYTF. For the CDR3, the DNA is TGTGCCAGCAGCTTGTCTCCCGGGCACGGCTACACCTTC.

Concerning this clone itself: It may be a read error: a sequence one base away is much more abundant. Distinct nucleotide sequences in the sample also encode this CDR3. The chain employs TRBV18 and TRBJ1-1; maybe TRBD1 (5 bases). Trimming cost V 3 bases and J 3 bases, with 8 bases left between them. Germline V CDR1 and CDR2: KGHSH, LQKENI. The CDR3 totals 13 residues. Here the CDR3 reads CASSPRGDTEAFF. CDR3 bases: TGTGCCAGCTCACCGAGAGGGGACACTGAAGCTTTCTTT.

The genes are TRBV4-1 and TRBJ1-1; D unresolved. This CDR3 spans 16 amino acids. Trimming took 7 bases from V and 0 from J, leaving 18 bases between them. Germline V CDR1 and CDR2: MGHRA, YSYEKL. CDR3 amino acids: CASTITEGPMNTEAFF. The CDR3 nucleotides read TGCGCCAGCACTATAACGGAGGGCCCCATGAACACTGAAGCTTTCTTT.